This TCR beta chain is from a study of shared clonotypes between healthy human individuals. About the study: Donor ages ranged 18 to 49 years: a couple of women, a few men.

Notes on the study in general: Rarefaction revealed incomplete sorted-subset sequencing despite large depth.

The test was conducted at deep level. Using immunoSEQ multiplex PCR, the repertoire was profiled, and TCRdb retains in-frame clones only, with some absent. The sample contains roughly 2,000,000 clones, around 96% of which appear only once. The germline V and J ends were trimmed by 6 bases and 0 bases, with 18 bases remaining between them. Germline V gene lookup returns CDR1 KGHSH and CDR2 LQKENI. The CDR3 is 16 residues long. The naive CD8 fraction comprised CD45RO-negative cells positively selected for CCR7 and excluded terminally differentiated effector memory CD45RA+ cells. The healthy adult donors were HIV-negative and reported no recent acute infections or vaccinations. To note about this clone: Its antigen remains unidentified.

Sequenced input: naive CD8+ T cells sorted from blood. The TCR comes from a man between 18 and 35 years old in good health. V gene TRBV18 combines with J gene TRBJ2-7; D perhaps matches TRBD1 (6 bases). This CDR3 reads CASSQNRDTYSYEQYF. The CDR3 nucleotides read TGTGCCAGCTCGCAAAACCGGGACACCTACTCCTACGAGCAGTACTTC.